This section outlines one TCR beta chain sequence together with its context. Its antigen is currently unknown. The data belong to a study of T cells expressing NK-cell markers. General study results and limits: In a group of about 6 donors, dominant NKG2C+ clonotypes represented 1.0-7.0% of CD8+ T cells.

TCRdb reanalyzed the 5' RACE reads and collapses them to one entry per CDR3 protein, without DNA. The sample table sets out 500,000 to 600,000 distinct CDR3 sequences. Sequencing input: blood T cells: a sorted CD56 or NKG2C T cell subset, CD4+ or CD8+ T cells, or bulk PBMC T cells (not recorded which). The receptor was isolated from a man aged 18 to 29 in good health.

The CDR3 protein is CASSLLAGQVPEAFF. The chain has TRBV7-2 and TRBJ1-1; as DNA is missing, the TRBD1 call by TCRdb cannot be tested. The CDR3 totals 15 residues. Per the germline V gene, CDR1 is SGHTA and CDR2 is FQGNSA.